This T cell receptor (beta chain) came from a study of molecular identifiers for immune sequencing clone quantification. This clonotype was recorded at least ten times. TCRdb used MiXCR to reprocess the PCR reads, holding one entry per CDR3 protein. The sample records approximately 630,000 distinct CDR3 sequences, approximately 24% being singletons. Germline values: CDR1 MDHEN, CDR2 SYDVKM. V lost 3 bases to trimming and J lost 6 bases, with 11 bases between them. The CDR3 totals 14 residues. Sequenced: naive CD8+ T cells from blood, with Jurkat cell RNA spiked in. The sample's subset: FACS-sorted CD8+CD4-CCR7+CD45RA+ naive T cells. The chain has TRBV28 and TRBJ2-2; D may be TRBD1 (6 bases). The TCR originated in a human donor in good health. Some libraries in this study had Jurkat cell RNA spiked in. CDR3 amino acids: CASSFTGSAGELFF. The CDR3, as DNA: TGTGCCAGCAGTTTTACAGGGTCGGCCGGGGAGCTGTTTTTT.